Given below is one TCR beta chain in context. The antigen is undetermined. The V end lost 4 bases, the J end lost 6 bases, and 15 bases lay between the germline ends. Germline V gives CDR1 SNHLY, CDR2 FYNNEI. The CDR3 is 15 amino acids. In the PCR, 60 Vbeta and 13 Jbeta primers were used. Only in-frame clones appear in the TCRdb table, and some are missing; sequencing was by immunoSEQ multiplex PCR. The data show 100,000 or so clones, over 70% seen once. These data belong to a study of cytomegalovirus exposure and HLA in healthy donors. Whole-study context: Among about 179 million T cells, an earlier analysis found roughly 100 million unique TCR beta sequences. Findings and limits, study-wide: Earlier analysis found most TCR beta V segments productive about 90% or about 30% of the time. TCR beta sequences numbering around 15,000 were associated with HLA alleles at 0.05 false discovery rate in a later analysis.

The V and J genes are TRBV2 and TRBJ2-2; a possible D gene is TRBD2 (6 bases). The sequenced material came from PBMCs. The source of this sequence is a man aged 25-40 years in good health and CMV-seronegative. The CDR3 nucleotides are TGTGCCAGCAGTGCTATGGACTACTTTGCCGGGGAGCTGTTTTTT. It is translated as CASSAMDYFAGELFF.